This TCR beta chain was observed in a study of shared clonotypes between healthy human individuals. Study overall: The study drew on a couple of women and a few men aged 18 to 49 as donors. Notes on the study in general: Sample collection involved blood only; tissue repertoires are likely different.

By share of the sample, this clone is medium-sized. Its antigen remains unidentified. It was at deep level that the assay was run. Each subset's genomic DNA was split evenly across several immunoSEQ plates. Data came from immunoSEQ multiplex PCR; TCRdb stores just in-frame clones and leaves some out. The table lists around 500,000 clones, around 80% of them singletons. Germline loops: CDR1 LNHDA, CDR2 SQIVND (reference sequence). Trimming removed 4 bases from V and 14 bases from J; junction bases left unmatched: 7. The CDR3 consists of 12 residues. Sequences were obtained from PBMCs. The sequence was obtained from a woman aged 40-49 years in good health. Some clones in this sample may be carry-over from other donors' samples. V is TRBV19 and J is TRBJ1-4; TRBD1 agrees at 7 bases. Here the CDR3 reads CASSTGQAGLFF. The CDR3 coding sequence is TGTGCCAGTAGTACCGGACAGGCCGGGCTGTTTTTT.